This TCR beta chain stems from a study of patients and donors after allogeneic stem cell transplantation. Germline loops: CDR1 SNHLY, CDR2 FYNNEI. The CDR3 has 13 residues. V lost 6 bases and J lost 4, with 12 bases in between. TCRdb fed the RT-PCR reads into MiXCR, producing one record per CDR3 protein. The table shows about 960,000 distinct CDR3 sequences, with more than 15% occurring only once. In its sample, this clonotype was seen many times. The chain uses TRBV2 and TRBJ1-1; D unresolved. The TCR sequence derives from a human donor who was either an allogeneic HSCT recipient or a stem cell or donor lymphocyte infusion donor (not recorded which). It is not recorded whose cells these are; they may come from a transplant donor. Sequenced input: blood, either unsorted or a sorted T cell fraction (not recorded which). CDR3 nucleotides: TGTGCCAGCAGGGTTAGACCCATCACTGAAGCTTTCTTT. This encodes CASRVRPITEAFF.